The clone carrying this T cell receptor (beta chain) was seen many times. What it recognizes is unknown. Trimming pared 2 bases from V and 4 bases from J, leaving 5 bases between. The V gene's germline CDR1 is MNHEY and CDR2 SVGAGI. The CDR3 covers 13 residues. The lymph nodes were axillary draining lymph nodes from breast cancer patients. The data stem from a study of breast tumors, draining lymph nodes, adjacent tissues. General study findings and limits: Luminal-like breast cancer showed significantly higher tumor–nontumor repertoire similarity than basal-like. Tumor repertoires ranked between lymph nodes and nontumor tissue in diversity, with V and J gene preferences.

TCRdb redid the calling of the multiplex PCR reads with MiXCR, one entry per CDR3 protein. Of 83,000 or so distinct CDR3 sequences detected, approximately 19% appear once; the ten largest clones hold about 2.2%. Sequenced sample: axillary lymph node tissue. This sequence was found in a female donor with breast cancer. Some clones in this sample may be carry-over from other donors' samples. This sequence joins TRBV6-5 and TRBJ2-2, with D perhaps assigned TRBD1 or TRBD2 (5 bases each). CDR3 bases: TGTGCCAGCAGTTACGGGGGCACCGGGGAGCTGTTTTTT. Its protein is CASSYGGTGELFF.